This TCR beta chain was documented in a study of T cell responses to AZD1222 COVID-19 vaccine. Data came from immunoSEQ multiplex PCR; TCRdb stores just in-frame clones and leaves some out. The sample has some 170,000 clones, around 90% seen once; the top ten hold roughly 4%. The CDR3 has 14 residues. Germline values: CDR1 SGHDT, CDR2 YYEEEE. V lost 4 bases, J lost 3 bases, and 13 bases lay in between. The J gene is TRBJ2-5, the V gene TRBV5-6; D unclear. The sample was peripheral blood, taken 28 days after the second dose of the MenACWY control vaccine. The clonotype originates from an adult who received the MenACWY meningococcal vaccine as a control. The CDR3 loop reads CASSPRVGEETQYF. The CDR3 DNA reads TGTGCCAGCAGCCCCCGGGTCGGTGAAGAGACCCAGTACTTC.